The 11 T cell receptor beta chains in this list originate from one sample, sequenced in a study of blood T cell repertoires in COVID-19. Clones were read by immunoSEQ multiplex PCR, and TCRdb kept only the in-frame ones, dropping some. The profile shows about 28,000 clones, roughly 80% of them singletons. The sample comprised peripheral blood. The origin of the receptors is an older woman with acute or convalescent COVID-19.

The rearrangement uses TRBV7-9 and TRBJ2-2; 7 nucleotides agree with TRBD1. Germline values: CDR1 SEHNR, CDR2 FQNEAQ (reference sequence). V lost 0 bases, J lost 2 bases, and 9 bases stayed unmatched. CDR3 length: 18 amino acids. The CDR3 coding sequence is TGTGCCAGCAGCTTAGCCTGGGACAGAGCGATCAACACCGGGGAGCTGTTTTTT. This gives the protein CASSLAWDRAINTGELFF.

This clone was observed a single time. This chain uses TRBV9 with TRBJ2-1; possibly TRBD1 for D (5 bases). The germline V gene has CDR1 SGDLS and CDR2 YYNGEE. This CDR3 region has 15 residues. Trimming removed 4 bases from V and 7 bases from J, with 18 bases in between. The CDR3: CASSSRTLKGNEQFF. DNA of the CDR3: TGTGCCAGCAGCTCTCGAACTCTGAAGGGGAATGAGCAGTTCTTC.

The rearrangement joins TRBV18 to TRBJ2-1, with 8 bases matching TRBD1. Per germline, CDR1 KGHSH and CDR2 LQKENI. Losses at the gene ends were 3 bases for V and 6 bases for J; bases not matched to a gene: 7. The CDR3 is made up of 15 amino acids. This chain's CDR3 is CASSPGTGVLNEQFF. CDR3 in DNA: TGTGCCAGCTCACCTGGGACAGGTGTACTCAATGAGCAGTTCTTC.

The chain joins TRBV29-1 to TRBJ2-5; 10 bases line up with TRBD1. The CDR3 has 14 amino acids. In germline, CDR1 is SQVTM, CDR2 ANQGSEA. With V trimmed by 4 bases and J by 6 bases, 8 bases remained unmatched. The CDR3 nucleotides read TGCAGCGTTGCCCGGACAGGGGGTTTGAAGACCCAGTACTTC. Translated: CSVARTGGLKTQYF. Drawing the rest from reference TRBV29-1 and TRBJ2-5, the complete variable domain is SAVISQKPSRDICQRGTSLTIQCQVDSQVTMMFWYRQQPGQSLTLIATANQGSEATYESGFVIDKFPISRPNLTFSTLTVSNMSPEDSSIYLCSVARTGGLKTQYFGPGTRLLVL.

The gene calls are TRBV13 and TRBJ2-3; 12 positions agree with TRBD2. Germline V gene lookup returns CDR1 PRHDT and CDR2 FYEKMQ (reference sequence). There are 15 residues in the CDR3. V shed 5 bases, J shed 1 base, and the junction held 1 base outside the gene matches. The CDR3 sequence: CASSRTSGGTDTQYF. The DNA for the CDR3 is TGTGCCAGCAGCCGGACTAGCGGGGGCACAGATACGCAGTATTTT.

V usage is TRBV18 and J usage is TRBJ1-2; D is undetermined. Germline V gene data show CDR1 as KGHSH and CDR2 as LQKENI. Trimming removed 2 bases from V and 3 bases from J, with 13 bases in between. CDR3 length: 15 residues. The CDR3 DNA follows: TGTGCCAGCTCACCAAACGGCGGGTCGGACTATGGCTACACCTTC. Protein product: CASSPNGGSDYGYTF.

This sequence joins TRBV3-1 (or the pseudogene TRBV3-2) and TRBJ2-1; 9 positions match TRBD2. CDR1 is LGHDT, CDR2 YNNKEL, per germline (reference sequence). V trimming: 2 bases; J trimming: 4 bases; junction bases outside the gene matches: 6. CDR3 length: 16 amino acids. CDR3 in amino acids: CASSQNSGGPYNEQFF. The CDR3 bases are TGTGCCAGCAGCCAAAATAGCGGGGGCCCGTACAATGAGCAGTTCTTC.

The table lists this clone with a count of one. The DNA of the CDR3 is TGCGCCACCTCCCGCGGAAATACGCAGTATTTT. It translates to CATSRGNTQYF. The rearrangement joins TRBV10-1 to TRBJ2-3; D uncertain. Trimming removed 10 bases from V and 7 bases from J, with 12 bases in between. The germline gives CDR1 WNHNN, CDR2 SYGVQD (reference sequence). The CDR3 is 11 amino acids.

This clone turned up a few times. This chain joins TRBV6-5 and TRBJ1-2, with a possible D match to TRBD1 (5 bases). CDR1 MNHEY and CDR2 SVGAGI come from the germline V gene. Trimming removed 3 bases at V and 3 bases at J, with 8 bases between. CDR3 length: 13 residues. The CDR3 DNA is TGTGCCAGCAGTTATAAAGGGGACTATGGCTACACCTTC. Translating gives CASSYKGDYGYTF.

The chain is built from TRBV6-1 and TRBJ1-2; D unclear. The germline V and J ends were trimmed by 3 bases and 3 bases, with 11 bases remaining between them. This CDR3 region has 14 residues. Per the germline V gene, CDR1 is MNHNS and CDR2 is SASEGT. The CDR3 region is CASSEEGNYYGYTF. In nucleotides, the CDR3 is TGTGCCAGCAGTGAGGAGGGTAACTACTATGGCTACACCTTC.

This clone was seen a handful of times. CDR3 protein: CASSRFGGEGTNEKLFF. DNA of the CDR3: TGCGCCAGCAGCCGTTTTGGGGGGGAAGGGACTAATGAAAAACTGTTTTTT. The chain recombines TRBV4-1 with TRBJ1-4, with D possibly matching TRBD1 (5 bases). Germline V gene lookup returns CDR1 MGHRA and CDR2 YSYEKL. The CDR3 runs 17 residues. V lost 4 bases and J lost 2, with 17 bases in between.